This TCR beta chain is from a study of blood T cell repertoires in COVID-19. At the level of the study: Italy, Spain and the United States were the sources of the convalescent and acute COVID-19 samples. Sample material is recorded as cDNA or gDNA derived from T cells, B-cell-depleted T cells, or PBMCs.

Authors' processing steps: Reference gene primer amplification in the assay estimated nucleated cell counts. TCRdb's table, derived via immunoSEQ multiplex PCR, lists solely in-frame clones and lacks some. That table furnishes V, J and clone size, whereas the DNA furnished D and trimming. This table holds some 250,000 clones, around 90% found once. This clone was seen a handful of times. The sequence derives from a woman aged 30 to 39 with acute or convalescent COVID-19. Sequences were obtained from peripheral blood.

CDR3 sequence reads: CASSQAPGQGNLRGYTF. The CDR3 nucleotides are TGTGCCAGCAGCCAAGCTCCGGGACAGGGGAACCTGAGGGGCTACACCTTC. This sequence joins TRBV3-1 (or the pseudogene TRBV3-2) and TRBJ1-2; TRBD1 agrees at 10 bases. J was trimmed by 8 bases and V by 1 base; bases with no gene match: 13. CDR1 LGHDT and CDR2 YNNKEL come from the germline V gene (reference sequence). This CDR3 spans 17 amino acids.